This entry concerns a single TCR beta chain. Its target is not known. The data stem from a study of identical twins. Study-wide points: Cord blood's abundant beta clonotypes had fewer insertions, unlike memory repertoires. Conclusions came from cross-sectional statistical analysis, not from following the same donors. With monozygotic twins, out-of-frame TCR alpha sharing exceeded what models estimated.

This CDR3 region has 14 residues. V was pared by 3 bases and J by 7 bases, with 6 bases of the junction left unmatched. CDR1 and CDR2 (germline): SGHTA, FQGNSA. Template switching created a universal primer site, and the cDNA included unique molecular identifiers. MiXCR, run by TCRdb on the 5' RACE reads, gives a single entry per CDR3 protein. Here the sample spans 690,000 or so distinct CDR3 sequences, roughly 8% being singletons. The same sample was also used in a study of yellow fever vaccine responses in identical twins.

The TCR comes from a woman in her late teens or twenties in good health. Sequences were obtained from PBMCs. The chain employs TRBV7-2 and TRBJ1-2; 9 positions agree with TRBD1. The CDR3 DNA reads TGTGCCAGCAGCTTGGAACAGGGGGCAATTGGCTACACCTTC. Residues: CASSLEQGAIGYTF.